This passage covers 31 T cell receptor beta chains from one sample sequenced in a study of shared clonotypes between healthy human individuals. TCRdb's copy holds only in-frame clones and misses some; the assay was immunoSEQ multiplex PCR. The sample lists around 700,000 clones; around three quarters were seen once. Material: memory CD4+ T cells sorted from blood. The subset was: CD45RA-negative fraction. The receptors here all came from a woman in her thirties in good health.

This clone appeared a few times. The V and J genes are TRBV2 and TRBJ2-7; no clear D. Germline loops: CDR1 SNHLY, CDR2 FYNNEI. V was trimmed by 1 base and J by 6 bases, leaving 13 bases between them. The CDR3 has 14 amino acids. The CDR3 here is CASSEGSRFSEQYF. DNA for the CDR3: TGTGCCAGCAGTGAAGGGTCTAGATTTTCCGAGCAGTACTTC.

The chain links TRBV19 to TRBJ1-1, with TRBD1 matching 9 bases. Per the germline V gene, CDR1 is LNHDA and CDR2 is SQIVND (reference sequence). The length of the CDR3 is 15 residues. V dropped 4 bases and J dropped 5; count of bases not matched to a gene: 8. CDR3 region: CASSRPDRGRTEAFF. CDR3 coding DNA: TGTGCCAGTAGTAGACCGGACAGGGGAAGGACTGAAGCTTTCTTT. Full variable domain (rest looked up from reference TRBV19 and TRBJ1-1): DGGITQSPKYLFRKEGQNVTLSCEQNLNHDAMYWYRQDPGQGLRLIYYSQIVNDFQKGDIAEGYSVSREKKESFPLTVTSAQKNPTAFYLCASSRPDRGRTEAFFGQGTRLTVV.

This clone was found once. The V gene is TRBV5-4, the J gene TRBJ2-5; no clear D. The CDR3 contains 12 residues. The V end lost 2 bases, the J end lost 4 bases, and 6 bases lay between the germline ends. Germline V gives CDR1 SGHNT, CDR2 YYREEE (reference sequence). In DNA form, the CDR3 reads TGTGCCAGCAGCTTAGCGTTAGAGACCCAGTACTTC. Its translation is CASSLALETQYF.

The chain links TRBV5-4 to TRBJ2-7, with 8 bases identical to TRBD1. V gave up 3 bases and J gave up 5 bases; unmatched junction bases: 7. CDR1 and CDR2 from the germline V gene are SGHNT and YYREEE (reference sequence). The CDR3 spans 14 residues. CDR3 bases: TGTGCCAGCAGCTCTCGAGGACAGGGCGACGAGCAGTACTTC. Protein product: CASSSRGQGDEQYF.

The rearrangement joins TRBV19 to TRBJ2-7; D might be TRBD1 (5 bases). Between the trimmed V and J ends, which lost 1 base and 5 bases, there was a span of 9 bases. The germline gives CDR1 LNHDA, CDR2 SQIVND (reference sequence). The CDR3 length is 13 residues. The CDR3 protein is CASSIVGLDEQYF. The CDR3 nucleotides are TGTGCCAGTAGTATAGTGGGGCTAGACGAGCAGTACTTC.

This chain links TRBV28 with TRBJ1-1; maybe TRBD1 (6 bases). Germline CDR1 reads MDHEN; CDR2 reads SYDVKM. Trimming left V 6 bases short and J 1 base short, with 18 bases between. The CDR3 runs to 16 residues. The CDR3 coding sequence is TGTGCCAGCAGGACTGGTGGGGGCGCGTGGAACACTGAAGCTTTCTTT. Its protein is CASRTGGGAWNTEAFF.

This clone was found a few times. The V gene is TRBV27, the J gene TRBJ2-1, with D possibly being TRBD1 (5 bases). V lost 4 bases and J 9 bases, leaving 19 bases between the germline ends. Germline V lookup: CDR1 MNHEY, CDR2 SMNVEV (reference sequence). The CDR3 totals 15 residues. The CDR3 is CASSSPPGGRGEQFF. CDR3 nucleotides: TGTGCCAGCAGTTCCCCCCCTGGCGGTAGGGGTGAGCAGTTCTTC.

The chain joins TRBV11-2 to TRBJ2-2; no reliable D call. The germline gives CDR1 SGHAT, CDR2 FQNNGV. V lost 1 base and J 12 bases, leaving 9 bases between the germline ends. This CDR3 is 12 amino acids long. The CDR3 nucleotides read TGTGCCAGCAGCTTAGGGGGAACCCAGCTGTTTTTT. Translation: CASSLGGTQLFF.

This chain joins TRBV28 and TRBJ1-2, with D unclear. Germline-derived CDR1 and CDR2 are MDHEN and SYDVKM. V gave up 4 bases and J gave up 4 bases, with 22 bases separating them. The CDR3 consists of 17 residues. CDR3 bases: TGTGCCAGCAGTTCCCCCACGCCAGGCGACATATCCTATGGCTACACCTTC. Its translation: CASSSPTPGDISYGYTF.

J is TRBJ1-1 and V is TRBV7-3; D gene unclear. Per the germline V gene, CDR1 is SGHTA and CDR2 is FQGTGA. The length of the CDR3 is 14 residues. The V gene lost 5 bases and the J gene lost 1 base, with 11 bases spanning the gap. CDR3 coding DNA: TGTGCCAGCAGCCTAATGGGAGCGAACACTGAAGCTTTCTTT. It codes for CASSLMGANTEAFF.

V usage is TRBV4-1 and J usage is TRBJ2-5; TRBD2 matches at 9 bases. The CDR3 is 16 amino acids. The V segment lost 1 base and the J segment 3 bases; nucleotides outside the gene matches: 6. Germline V gives CDR1 MGHRA, CDR2 YSYEKL. CDR3 amino acids: CASSQATSGPKETQYF. Written as DNA, the CDR3 is TGCGCCAGCAGCCAAGCAACTAGCGGGCCGAAAGAGACCCAGTACTTC.

V gene TRBV2 combines with J gene TRBJ1-1; no clear D. Trimming cost V 7 bases and J 1 base, with 13 bases left between them. Per germline, CDR1 SNHLY and CDR2 FYNNEI. The CDR3 covers 14 residues. DNA of the CDR3: TGTGCCAGCACAGGAAATGTGAGGAACACTGAAGCTTTCTTT. Translated, it gives CASTGNVRNTEAFF.

This clone was detected once. The chain employs TRBV12-1 and TRBJ2-5; the table's TRBD2 call for D was not verified on the DNA. TRBV12-1 is assigned pseudogene status. The CDR3 is made up of 19 amino acids. CDR3 loop: CASSPADGREGLTEETQYF. CDR3 sequence (DNA): TGTGCCAGCAGCCCCGCGGACGGGCGGGAGGGCCTGACGGAAGAGACCCAGTACTTC.

This chain uses TRBV14 with TRBJ2-5; no firm D call. Germline CDR1 SGHDN, CDR2 FVKESK. Trimming stripped 1 base from V and 6 bases from J, with 21 bases between. The CDR3 sequence is 17 residues long. The CDR3 protein is CASSQGSGVGLGQTQYF. CDR3 DNA sequence: TGTGCCAGCAGCCAAGGATCAGGAGTCGGGCTCGGCCAGACCCAGTACTTC. The full variable domain, with the rest looked up from reference TRBV14 and TRBJ2-5, is EAGVTQFPSHSVIEKGQTVTLRCDPISGHDNLYWYRRVMGKEIKFLLHFVKESKQDESGMPNNRFLAERTGGTYSTLKVQPAELEDSGVYFCASSQGSGVGLGQTQYFGPGTRLLVL.

This chain connects TRBV6-5 to TRBJ1-1; possibly TRBD1 for D (6 bases). This CDR3 has 15 residues. Trimming took off 6 bases at V and 5 bases at J, with 19 bases between the two ends. CDR1 is MNHEY, CDR2 SVGAGI, per germline. The CDR3 coding sequence is TGTGCCAGCAGCCGGGAGGCAGGGGCTCGGACTGAAGCTTTCTTT. This encodes CASSREAGARTEAFF.

The gene calls are TRBV7-2 and TRBJ2-7; 9 bases line up with TRBD2. The germline gives CDR1 SGHTA, CDR2 FQGNSA. The CDR3 extends over 16 amino acids. Trimming cost V 2 bases and J 6 bases; bases outside gene matches: 11. CDR3 in DNA: TGTGCCAGCAGCTTACTAGCGGGAAGGTTGTCAGGCGAGCAGTACTTC. It translates to CASSLLAGRLSGEQYF.

The chain links TRBV4-1 to TRBJ1-2; D is undetermined. CDR3 length equals 15 residues. V lost 1 base and J lost 4, with 13 bases in between. Germline loops: CDR1 MGHRA, CDR2 YSYEKL. The CDR3 sequence is CASSQVLGSFYGYTF. As DNA, the CDR3 is TGCGCCAGCAGCCAAGTTCTAGGGAGCTTCTATGGCTACACCTTC.

In its sample, this clone was seen a few times. The CDR3 reads CASSALAGTDTQYF. The CDR3 DNA reads TGCGCCAGCAGTGCTCTAGCGGGAACAGATACGCAGTATTTT. The chain recombines TRBV10-2 with TRBJ2-3; 9 positions agree with TRBD2. The CDR3 length is 14 residues. J gave up 3 bases and V 4 bases, and 2 bases lay outside the gene matches. Germline CDR1 WSHSY, CDR2 SAAADI.

This chain joins TRBV2 and TRBJ2-1; the D gene could be TRBD1 or TRBD2 (5 bases each). CDR3 length: 22 amino acids. Germline-derived CDR1 and CDR2 are SNHLY and FYNNEI. Trimming took off 0 bases at V and 1 base at J, with 28 bases between the two ends. In DNA form, the CDR3 reads TGTGCCAGCAGTGAAGCGGCCAGGGATTTCGGGGCCCTAGGGCGGTCCTACAATGAGCAGTTCTTC. Translation: CASSEAARDFGALGRSYNEQFF.

The rearrangement joins TRBV28 to TRBJ1-1; D remains ambiguous. CDR1 and CDR2 from the germline V gene are MDHEN and SYDVKM. V was trimmed by 10 bases and J by 1 base, leaving 16 bases between them. The CDR3 totals 14 residues. The CDR3 protein is CATSGSPWNTEAFF. CDR3 coding DNA: TGTGCCACCTCAGGAAGCCCATGGAACACTGAAGCTTTCTTT.

The rearrangement links TRBV11-3 to TRBJ2-2, with 14 bases fitting TRBD2. Unmatched junction bases numbered 8, after V lost 4 bases and J lost 7 bases. Germline V gene data show CDR1 as SGHNT and CDR2 as YENEEA. The CDR3 consists of 17 residues. CDR3 coding DNA: TGTGCCAGCAGCTCCAGACTAGCGGGAGGGCCGAACGGGGAGCTGTTTTTT. Translating gives CASSSRLAGGPNGELFF.

The chain uses TRBV19 and TRBJ1-3; D is ambiguous. Germline CDR1 LNHDA, CDR2 SQIVND (reference sequence). This CDR3 has 14 amino acids. V was shortened by 8 bases and J by 0 bases, with 11 bases between the two germline ends. CDR3 in amino acids: CASSRAASGNTIYF. The CDR3 nucleotides are TGTGCCAGTTCGCGCGCCGCCTCTGGAAACACCATATATTTT.

The genes are TRBV28 and TRBJ2-3; 7 nucleotides align to TRBD1. Per the germline V gene, CDR1 is MDHEN and CDR2 is SYDVKM. The CDR3 runs to 14 residues. The V and J ends lost 4 bases and 9 bases, in that order; junction bases with no gene match: 10. The CDR3 coding sequence is TGTGCCAGCAGTTCAAGACAGGGATTAGACACGCAGTATTTT. Protein: CASSSRQGLDTQYF.

The chain uses TRBV5-1 and TRBJ2-7; TRBD1 might be the D (5 bases). The germline V and J ends were trimmed by 3 bases and 1 base, with 11 bases remaining between them. Germline V gene data show CDR1 as SGHRS and CDR2 as YFSETQ. CDR3 length equals 14 residues. The CDR3 reads CASSSKAGSYEQYF. The CDR3 bases are TGCGCCAGCAGCTCCAAGGCAGGGTCCTACGAGCAGTACTTC. Supplemented by reference TRBV5-1 and TRBJ2-7, the full variable domain reads KAGVTQTPRYLIKTRGQQVTLSCSPISGHRSVSWYQQTPGQGLQFLFEYFSETQRNKGNFPGRFSGRQFSNSRSEMNVSTLELGDSALYLCASSSKAGSYEQYFGPGTRLTVT.

Concerning this clone itself: Other nucleotide sequences in the sample specify the same CDR3. The chain links TRBV28 to TRBJ1-2, with TRBD1 identical over 7 bases. Germline V gene sequence: CDR1 MDHEN, CDR2 SYDVKM. The CDR3 is made up of 12 amino acids. The junction had 5 bases not matched to a gene; V was cut back by 5 bases and J by 8 bases. For the CDR3, the DNA is TGTGCCAGCAGTAAGACAGGGTACGGCTACACCTTC. It codes for CASSKTGYGYTF.

The CDR3: CASSLSGKTQYF. In DNA, the CDR3 is TGTGCCAGCAGCTTAAGCGGAAAGACCCAGTACTTC. The chain employs TRBV7-9 and TRBJ2-5; D possibly corresponds to TRBD2 (5 bases). Germline lookup yields CDR1 SEHNR and CDR2 FQNEAQ (reference sequence). This CDR3 comprises 12 residues. The V gene lost 2 bases and the J gene lost 6 bases, with 7 bases spanning the gap.

The chain carries TRBV5-1 and TRBJ2-7; 7 positions agree with TRBD1. The CDR3 consists of 14 residues. Germline V CDR1 and CDR2: SGHRS, YFSETQ. The ends lost 4 bases at V and 3 bases at J; junction bases unmatched: 7. This CDR3 reads CASSNRDRHYEQYF. The DNA of the CDR3 is TGCGCCAGCAGCAACCGGGACAGACACTACGAGCAGTACTTC.

The gene calls are TRBV14 and TRBJ1-3; unclear D gene. V gave up 3 bases and J gave up 3 bases, with 30 bases separating them. The CDR3 runs to 21 residues. The germline gives CDR1 SGHDN, CDR2 FVKESK. The CDR3 here is CASSHAEGWRAGKVGGNTIYF. DNA of the CDR3: TGTGCCAGCAGCCATGCGGAGGGATGGCGCGCGGGGAAGGTCGGTGGAAACACCATATATTTT.

The chain's CDR3 is CASSWGGNTDTQYF. The CDR3 bases are TGCGCCAGCAGCTGGGGCGGGAACACAGATACGCAGTATTTT. This sequence joins TRBV5-1 and TRBJ2-3, with D maybe TRBD2 (6 bases). Trimming removed 3 bases from V and 2 bases from J, with 10 bases in between. Germline-derived CDR1 and CDR2 are SGHRS and YFSETQ. The CDR3 runs 14 residues.

The V and J genes are TRBV28 and TRBJ2-1; TRBD2 matches 14 bases. CDR1 and CDR2 (germline): MDHEN, SYDVKM. This CDR3 region has 16 residues. The V gene end was trimmed by 3 bases and the J gene end by 6 bases; junction bases not matched to a gene: 4. The CDR3 DNA follows: TGTGCCAGCAGTTTTCCGGGACTAGCGGGAGTCAATGAGCAGTTCTTC. Encoded protein: CASSFPGLAGVNEQFF.

V and J are TRBV5-4 and TRBJ1-4; D not certain. Germline V CDR1 and CDR2: SGHNT, YYREEE (reference sequence). This CDR3 contains 15 residues. The germline V and J ends were trimmed by 0 bases and 8 bases, with 14 bases remaining between them. The CDR3 sequence is CASSLGGGSSEKLFF. The DNA of the CDR3 is TGTGCCAGCAGCTTGGGAGGAGGGTCTTCGGAAAAACTGTTTTTT.